This T cell receptor (beta chain) was found in a study of cytomegalovirus exposure and HLA in healthy donors. V was clipped by 10 bases and J by 0 bases; unmatched bases: 13. Per germline, CDR1 LNHDA and CDR2 SQIVND (reference sequence). This CDR3 spans 16 amino acids. Primers: 60 Vbeta forward and 13 Jbeta reverse. Profiled with immunoSEQ multiplex PCR; TCRdb holds only in-frame clones, not every one. Of roughly 170,000 clones listed, around 86% are singletons. This chain joins TRBV19 and TRBJ2-3; 7 positions match TRBD1. Sequenced: PBMCs. The receptor was derived from a man aged 45-65 years in good health and CMV-seronegative. As DNA, the CDR3 is TGTGCCACCACTGAGACAGGGCGGACTAGCACAGATACGCAGTATTTT. It encodes CATTETGRTSTDTQYF.